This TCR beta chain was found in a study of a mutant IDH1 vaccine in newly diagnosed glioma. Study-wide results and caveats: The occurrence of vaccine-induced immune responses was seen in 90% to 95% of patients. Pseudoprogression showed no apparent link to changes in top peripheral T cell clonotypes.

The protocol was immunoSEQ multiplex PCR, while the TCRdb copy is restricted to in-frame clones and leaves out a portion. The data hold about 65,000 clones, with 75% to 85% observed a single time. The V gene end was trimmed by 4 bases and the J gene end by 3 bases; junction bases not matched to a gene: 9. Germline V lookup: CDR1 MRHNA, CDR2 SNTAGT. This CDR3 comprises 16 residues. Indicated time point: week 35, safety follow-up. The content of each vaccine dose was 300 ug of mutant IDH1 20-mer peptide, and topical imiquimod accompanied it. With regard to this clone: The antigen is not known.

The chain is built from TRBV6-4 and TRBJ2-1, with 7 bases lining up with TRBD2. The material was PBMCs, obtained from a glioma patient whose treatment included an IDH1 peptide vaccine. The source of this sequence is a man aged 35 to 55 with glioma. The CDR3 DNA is TGTGCCAGCAGTGCCGCTTTCGCGGGGGACTACAATGAGCAGTTCTTC. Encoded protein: CASSAAFAGDYNEQFF.